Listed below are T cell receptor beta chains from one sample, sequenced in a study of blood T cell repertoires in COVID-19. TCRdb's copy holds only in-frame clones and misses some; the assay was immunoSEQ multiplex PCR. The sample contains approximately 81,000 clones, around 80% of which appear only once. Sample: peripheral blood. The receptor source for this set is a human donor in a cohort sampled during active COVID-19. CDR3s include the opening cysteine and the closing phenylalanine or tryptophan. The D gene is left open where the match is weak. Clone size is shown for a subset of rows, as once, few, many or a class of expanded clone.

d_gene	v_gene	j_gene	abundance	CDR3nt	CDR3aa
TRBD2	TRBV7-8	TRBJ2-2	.	TGTGCCAGCAGCTTAGGGCGGGGGAGGACCGGGGAGCTGTTTTTT	CASSLGRGRTGELFF
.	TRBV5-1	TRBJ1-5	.	TGCGCCAGCAGCTTGGGAGGTATCAGCAATCAGCCCCAGCATTTT	CASSLGGISNQPQHF
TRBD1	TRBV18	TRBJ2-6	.	TGTGCCAGCTCACCTGTGGACTTACCGGGACAGGCTGTCTCTGGGGCCAACGTCCTGACTTTC	CASSPVDLPGQAVSGANVLTF
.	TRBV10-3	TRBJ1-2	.	TGTGCCATCAGTGAGTCTTTCAGATCTGGCTACACCTTC	CAISESFRSGYTF
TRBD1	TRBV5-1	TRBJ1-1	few	TGCGCCAGCAGCCTCGGACAGGGGGGAACCACTGAAGCTTTCTTT	CASSLGQGGTTEAFF
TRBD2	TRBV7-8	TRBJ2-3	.	TGTGCCAGCAGTAAGATAGCGGGGAGGACAGATACGCAGTATTTT	CASSKIAGRTDTQYF
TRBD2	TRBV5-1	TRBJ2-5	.	TGCGCCACGACTAGCGGGGGGGCCCGTGAGACCCAGTACTTC	CATTSGGARETQYF
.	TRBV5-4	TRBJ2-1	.	TGTGCCAGCAGCTTGGAACGGGGGGCGGGTTTGAATGAGCAGTTCTTC	CASSLERGAGLNEQFF
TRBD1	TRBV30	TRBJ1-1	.	TGTGCCTCGACAGGGAGCGACGACACTGAAGCTTTCTTT	CASTGSDDTEAFF
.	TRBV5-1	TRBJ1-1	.	TGCGCCAGCAGCTTGAGTCTCTCTACTGCGAACACTGAAGCTTTCTTT	CASSLSLSTANTEAFF
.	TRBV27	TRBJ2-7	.	TGTGCCAGCCCTATGTCGTGGAGCTACGAGCAGTACTTC	CASPMSWSYEQYF
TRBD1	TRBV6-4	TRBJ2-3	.	TGTGCCAGCAGTGACCAGGGGGCAGCTAGCACAGATACGCAGTATTTT	CASSDQGAASTDTQYF
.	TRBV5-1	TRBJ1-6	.	TGCGCCAGCAGTTATTCCTCCTATAATTCACCCCTCCACTTT	CASSYSSYNSPLHF
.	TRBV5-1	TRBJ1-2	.	TGCGCCAGCCACCAGGGAGGTTTGGGGGACTATGGCTACACCTTC	CASHQGGLGDYGYTF
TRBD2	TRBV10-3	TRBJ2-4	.	TGTGCCATCAGTGGGCGGGAGATAGCGGGGAAAAACATTCAGTACTTC	CAISGREIAGKNIQYF
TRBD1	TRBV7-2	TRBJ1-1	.	TGTGCCAGCAGCTTAGAGACAGGGTACACTGAAGCTTTCTTT	CASSLETGYTEAFF
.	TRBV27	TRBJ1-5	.	TGTGCCAGCAGTTTCTTACAGGGTCATGGGCAGCCCCAGCATTTT	CASSFLQGHGQPQHF
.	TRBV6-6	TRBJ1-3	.	TGTGCCAGCAGTTACTCGCGTACCGGAAACACCATATATTTT	CASSYSRTGNTIYF
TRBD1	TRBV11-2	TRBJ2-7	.	TGTGCCAGCAGCTTGCCGGCGGACAGGGGGTGGGAGCAGTACTTC	CASSLPADRGWEQYF
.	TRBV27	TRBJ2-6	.	TGTGCCAGCAGACACACAGAGTCTGGGGCCAACGTCCTGACTTTC	CASRHTESGANVLTF
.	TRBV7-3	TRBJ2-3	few	TGTGCCAGCAGCTTAACGGGAGAGATAGATACGCAGTATTTT	CASSLTGEIDTQYF
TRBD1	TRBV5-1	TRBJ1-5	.	TGCGCCAGCAGCTTGGGCACAGGGGGCTCAGGTCAGCCCCAGCATTTT	CASSLGTGGSGQPQHF
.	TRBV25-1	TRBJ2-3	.	TGTGCCAGCAGTGCCATTAGTGAGCGAATCGCAGATACGCAGTATTTT	CASSAISERIADTQYF
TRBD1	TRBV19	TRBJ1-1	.	TGTGCCAGTAGTGAACAGGGGACCCTCATGAACACTGAAGCTTTCTTT	CASSEQGTLMNTEAFF
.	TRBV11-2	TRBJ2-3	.	TGTGCCAGCAGCGAAGGGGCCAGGATTTTAGGAACAGATACGCAGTATTTT	CASSEGARILGTDTQYF
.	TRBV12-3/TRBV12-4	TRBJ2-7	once	TGTGCCAGCAGTTTTAAGGGGTGGTACGAGCAGTACTTC	CASSFKGWYEQYF
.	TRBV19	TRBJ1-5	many	TGTGCCAGTAGTATAGTTTTCACAGCTCAGCCCCAGCATTTT	CASSIVFTAQPQHF
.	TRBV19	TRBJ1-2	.	TGTGCCAGTATTCAAACGACTCCCCCCTATGGCTACACCTTC	CASIQTTPPYGYTF
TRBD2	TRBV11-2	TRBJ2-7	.	TGTGCCAGCAGCCATAGCGGGGTTTACTACGAGCAGTACTTC	CASSHSGVYYEQYF
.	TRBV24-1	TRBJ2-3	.	TGTGCCACCAGTGATGCCGGGGGGCCCCTCGGGTCTCCAGATACGCAGTATTTT	CATSDAGGPLGSPDTQYF
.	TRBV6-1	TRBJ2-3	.	TGTGCCAGCAGTGAACAGGGTCGAACAGATACGCAGTATTTT	CASSEQGRTDTQYF
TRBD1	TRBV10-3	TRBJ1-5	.	TGTGCCATCAGTGAGTCGAACAGGGGTGGCAATCAGCCCCAGCATTTT	CAISESNRGGNQPQHF
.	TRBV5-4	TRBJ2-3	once	TGTGCCAGCAGCTTGGACAGAGGCACAGATACGCAGTATTTT	CASSLDRGTDTQYF
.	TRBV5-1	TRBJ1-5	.	TGCGCCAGCAGCTCCGACGGGGGTCGCAATCAGCCCCAGCATTTT	CASSSDGGRNQPQHF
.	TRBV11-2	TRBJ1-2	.	TGTGCCAGCAGCTTAGGTTCGGGGAACTATGGCTACACCTTC	CASSLGSGNYGYTF
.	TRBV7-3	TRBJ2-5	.	TGTGCCAGCAGCCCCGGAGGTGGGGAGACCCAGTACTTC	CASSPGGGETQYF
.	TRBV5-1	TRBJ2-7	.	TGCGCCAGCAGCCGGGACACCCACTACGAGCAGTACTTC	CASSRDTHYEQYF
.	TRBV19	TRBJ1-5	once	TGTGCCAGTAGTATCGGAGGGGCTAGCAATCAGCCCCAGCATTTT	CASSIGGASNQPQHF
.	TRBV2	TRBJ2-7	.	TGTGCCAGCGAAACAGCATCCTACGAGCAGTACTTC	CASETASYEQYF
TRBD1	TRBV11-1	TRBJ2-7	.	TGTGCCAGCAGCAAACCCGGGACAGGGACATACGAGCAGTACTTC	CASSKPGTGTYEQYF
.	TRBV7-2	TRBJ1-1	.	TGTGCCAGCAGCTTAGATCCTGGTCAGATCACTGAAGCTTTCTTT	CASSLDPGQITEAFF
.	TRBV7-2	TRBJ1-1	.	TGTGCCAGCAGCTTAGGGGCAGTGGGGGCTTATACTGAAGCTTTCTTT	CASSLGAVGAYTEAFF
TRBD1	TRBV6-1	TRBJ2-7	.	TGTGCCAGCAGTGAACCGGGACAGTCCTACGAGCAGTACTTC	CASSEPGQSYEQYF
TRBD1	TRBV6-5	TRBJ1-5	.	TGTGCCAGCAGAAGACAGGGGGCCGGGTATCAGCCCCAGCATTTT	CASRRQGAGYQPQHF
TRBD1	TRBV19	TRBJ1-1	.	TGTGCCAGTAGACCTACAGGGGTGAACACTGAAGCTTTCTTT	CASRPTGVNTEAFF
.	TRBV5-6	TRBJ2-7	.	TGTGCCAGCAGCTTACAATCAATATACTACGAGCAGTACTTC	CASSLQSIYYEQYF
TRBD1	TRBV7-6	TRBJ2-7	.	TGTGCCAGCAGCCAAATCCCGGGACAGGGCCCCTACGAGCAGTACTTC	CASSQIPGQGPYEQYF
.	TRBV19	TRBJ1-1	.	TGTGCCAGTAGAGCCGGGGGGAGCATGAACACTGAAGCTTTCTTT	CASRAGGSMNTEAFF
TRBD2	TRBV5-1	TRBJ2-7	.	TGCGCCAGCAGCGTGGGACTAGGTTACGAGCAGTACTTC	CASSVGLGYEQYF
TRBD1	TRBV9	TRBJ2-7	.	TGTGCCAGCAGCCCAACAGGGGATCCCTACGAGCAGTACTTC	CASSPTGDPYEQYF
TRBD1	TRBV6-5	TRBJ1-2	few	TGTGCCAGCAAGGTACAGGGGGCCTATGGCTACACCTTC	CASKVQGAYGYTF
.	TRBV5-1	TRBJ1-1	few	TGCGCCAGCAGCTTAGCCGCACAGGGTGGTGGGTACACTGAAGCTTTCTTT	CASSLAAQGGGYTEAFF
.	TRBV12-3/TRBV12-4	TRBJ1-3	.	TGTGCCAGCAGTTTCGGAGAAAACACCATATATTTT	CASSFGENTIYF
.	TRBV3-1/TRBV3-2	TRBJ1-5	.	TGTGCCAGCAGCCCTCAGGTTAGCAATCAGCCCCAGCATTTT	CASSPQVSNQPQHF
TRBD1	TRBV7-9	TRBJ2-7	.	TGTGCCAGCAGCTTATCCACAGGGGGCACCTACGAGCAGTACTTC	CASSLSTGGTYEQYF